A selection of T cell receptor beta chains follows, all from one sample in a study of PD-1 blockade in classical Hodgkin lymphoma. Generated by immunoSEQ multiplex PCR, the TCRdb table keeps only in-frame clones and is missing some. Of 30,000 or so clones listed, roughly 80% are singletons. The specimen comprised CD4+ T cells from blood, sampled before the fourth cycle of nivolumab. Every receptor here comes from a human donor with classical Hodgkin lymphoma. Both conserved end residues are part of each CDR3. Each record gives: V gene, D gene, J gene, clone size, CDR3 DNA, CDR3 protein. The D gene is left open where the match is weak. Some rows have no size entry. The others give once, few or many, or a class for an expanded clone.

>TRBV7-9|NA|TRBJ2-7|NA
TGTGCCAGCAGCGGGTACGAAGAGCAGTACTTC
CASSGYEEQYF
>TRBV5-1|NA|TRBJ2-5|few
TGCGCCAGCAGCTTGGCAATGGTGCAGGGCCAAGAGACCCAGTACTTC
CASSLAMVQGQETQYF
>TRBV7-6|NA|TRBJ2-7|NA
TGTGCCAGCAGCCCCGGACAGCCGTACGAGCAGTACTTC
CASSPGQPYEQYF
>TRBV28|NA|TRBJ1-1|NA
TGTGCCAGCAGTGATGCAGGGGCCCACCGTGAAGCTTTCTTT
CASSDAGAHREAFF
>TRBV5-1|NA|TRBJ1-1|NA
TGCGCCAGCAGCTTGATAGGATTCATGAACACTGAAGCTTTCTTT
CASSLIGFMNTEAFF
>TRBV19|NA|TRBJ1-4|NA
TGTGCCAGTGGCAGGGCAAAACTGTTTTTT
CASGRAKLFF
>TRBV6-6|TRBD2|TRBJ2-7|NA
TGTGCCAGCAGTTACACGAGCGGGGGCCTATACGAGCAGTACTTC
CASSYTSGGLYEQYF
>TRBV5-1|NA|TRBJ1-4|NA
TGCGCCAGCAGCTTGGATCCCTCAACTAATGAAAAACTGTTTTTT
CASSLDPSTNEKLFF
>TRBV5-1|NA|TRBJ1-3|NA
TGCGCCAGCAGCCCGCAGGGGACCTCTGGAAACACCATATATTTT
CASSPQGTSGNTIYF
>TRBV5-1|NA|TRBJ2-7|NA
TGCGCCAGCAGCTTGGGGGGACCGAACTACGAGCAGTACTTC
CASSLGGPNYEQYF